The entry that follows covers one TCR beta chain sequence. In TCRdb, the 5' RACE reads were re-called with MiXCR into one record per CDR3 protein. The sample has 280,000 or so distinct CDR3 sequences, approximately 8% seen once. This sample is drawn from a study of identical twins. The sample was also reused in another study, on yellow fever vaccine responses in identical twins.

This TCR was recovered from a woman aged 18-30 years in good health. Input material: memory (CD45RO+) T cells sorted from blood.

CDR3 sequence reads: CASSPTEKSYNEQFF. CDR3 coding DNA: TGTGCCAGCAGCCCCACCGAAAAATCCTACAATGAGCAGTTCTTC. V is TRBV12-3 or TRBV12-4 and J is TRBJ2-1; D is undetermined. Between the trimmed V and J ends, which lost 6 bases and 1 base, there was a span of 13 bases. The CDR3 is made up of 15 amino acids.